This entry lists 12 T cell receptor beta chains sequenced from one sample in a study of blood T cell repertoires in COVID-19. Some clones are missing from TCRdb's copy, which holds only in-frame ones; the method was immunoSEQ multiplex PCR. The table has 370,000 or so clones, around 87% seen once. Sequenced material: PBMCs or T cells enriched from blood (not recorded which). The receptors shown here come from a man aged 25-45 years who had recovered from COVID-19.

This chain joins TRBV29-1 and TRBJ2-1; 8 nucleotides agree with TRBD1. The CDR3 covers 14 residues. Per germline, CDR1 SQVTM and CDR2 ANQGSEA. V was pared by 6 bases and J by 1 base, with 5 bases of the junction left unmatched. In nucleotides, the CDR3 is TGCAGCGTCGGGACAGGAGGGTCCTACAATGAGCAGTTCTTC. It translates to CSVGTGGSYNEQFF.

The CDR3 here is CASSPTGGRSEQYF. In DNA form, the CDR3 reads TGTGCCAGTAGCCCGACAGGGGGCCGTTCCGAGCAGTACTTC. This chain links TRBV19 with TRBJ2-7; TRBD1 agrees at 10 bases. CDR3 length equals 14 residues. The V and J ends lost 6 bases and 6 bases, in that order; junction bases with no gene match: 8. The V gene's germline CDR1 is LNHDA and CDR2 SQIVND (reference sequence).

As DNA, the CDR3 is TGCGCCAGCAGCCAGCACCCCGACAGGGATCAGGATGGCTACACCTTC. This gives the protein CASSQHPDRDQDGYTF. The gene calls are TRBV4-3 and TRBJ1-2; 7 bases agree with TRBD1. Trimming at V came to 3 bases and at J to 6 bases, leaving 13 bases not matched to a gene. The CDR3 loop spans 16 amino acids. Germline assignment: CDR1 LGHNA and CDR2 YSLEER.

V is TRBV19 and J is TRBJ1-5; D remains ambiguous. The CDR3 spans 12 residues. CDR1 is LNHDA and CDR2 is SQIVND in the germline V gene (reference sequence). The CDR3 loop is CASSESNQPQHF. CDR3 nucleotides: TGTGCTTCGTCCGAGAGCAATCAGCCCCAGCATTTT.

Note on this clone: The junction departs from germline at one end; a sequencing error may be responsible. The CDR3 loop reads CASSLAAGSYEQYF. Written as DNA, the CDR3 is TGTGCCAGCAGTTTAGCGGCAGGGTCCTACGAGCAGTACTTC. The chain has TRBV7-2 and TRBJ2-7; the D gene is possibly TRBD2 (6 bases). This CDR3 has 14 amino acids. Per germline, CDR1 SGHTA and CDR2 FQGNSA.

V is TRBV19 and J is TRBJ2-7; possible D gene TRBD1, 6 bases. The CDR3 loop spans 12 amino acids. CDR1 is LNHDA and CDR2 is SQIVND in the germline V gene (reference sequence). Between the trimmed V and J ends, which lost 5 bases and 6 bases, there was a span of 11 bases. The DNA for the CDR3 is TGTGCCAGTAGTCGAAGGGGGTTCGAGCAGTACTTC. The encoded protein is CASSRRGFEQYF.

The chain links TRBV10-3 to TRBJ2-1, with 8 bases lining up with TRBD1. Germline lookup yields CDR1 ENHRY and CDR2 SYGVKD. The ends lost 11 bases at V and 4 bases at J; junction bases unmatched: 13. The CDR3 runs 15 residues. CDR3 sequence reads: CAVSGGTGRYNEQFF. The CDR3 DNA reads TGTGCCGTATCTGGTGGGACAGGCCGATACAATGAGCAGTTCTTC.

The V call is TRBV30, the J call TRBJ1-6, with D hard to call. The CDR3 spans 12 residues. CDR1 GTSNPN and CDR2 SVGIG come from the germline V gene (reference sequence). Trimming removed 4 bases from V and 6 bases from J, with 7 bases in between. This chain's CDR3 is CAWNRGNSPLHF. DNA of the CDR3: TGTGCCTGGAATCGAGGTAATTCACCCCTCCACTTT. Based on the CDR3 plus reference TRBV30 and TRBJ1-6, the full variable domain is SQTIHQWPATLVQPVGSPLSLECTVEGTSNPNLYWYRQAAGRGLQLLFYSVGIGQISSEVPQNLSASRPQDRQFILSSKKLLLSDSGFYLCAWNRGNSPLHFGNGTRLTVT.

The chain combines TRBV19 with TRBJ2-6; TRBD2 is a possible D gene (5 bases). CDR3 length: 17 residues. The germline V and J ends were trimmed by 5 bases and 0 bases, with 14 bases remaining between them. Germline loops: CDR1 LNHDA, CDR2 SQIVND (reference sequence). The CDR3 reads CASSEGRMSSGANVLTF. The CDR3 bases are TGTGCCAGTAGTGAGGGCCGAATGAGCTCTGGGGCCAACGTCCTGACTTTC.

This chain links TRBV19 with TRBJ1-2, with TRBD1 identical over 7 bases. The V and J ends lost 3 bases and 3 bases, in that order; junction bases with no gene match: 4. The germline V gene encodes CDR1 LNHDA and CDR2 SQIVND (reference sequence). The CDR3 runs to 14 residues. Written as DNA, the CDR3 is TGTGCCAGTAGTATTTGGGGACAGCACTATGGCTACACCTTC. Its protein is CASSIWGQHYGYTF.

The rearrangement links TRBV6-5 to TRBJ1-2, with D unclear. Germline CDR1 MNHEY, CDR2 SVGAGI. V gave up 6 bases and J gave up 3 bases, with 11 bases separating them. CDR3 length equals 13 residues. The CDR3 spells CASRAPGYYGYTF. CDR3 sequence (DNA): TGTGCCAGCAGGGCCCCGGGTTACTATGGCTACACCTTC.

This clone came up a few times. The chain combines TRBV5-1 with TRBJ1-2, with D tentatively TRBD1 (5 bases). Trimming shortened V by 0 bases and J by 6 bases, and 18 bases separated the two germline ends. CDR3 length: 16 amino acids. In germline, CDR1 is SGHRS, CDR2 YFSETQ. CDR3 nucleotides: TGCGCCAGCAGCTTGGAGGTGATCTCGGCAGGGCATGGCTACACCTTC. Translating it yields CASSLEVISAGHGYTF.